This T cell receptor beta chain was documented in a study of regulatory T cells in long-lasting Graves disease. The time point: newly diagnosed GD, antithyroid drugs for less than 3 months. Following extraction of RNA from PBMCs, that RNA was used to make the TCR library. The authors built TCR beta libraries using iRepertoire HTBI primers and Arm-PCR of CDR3 regions. TCRdb recomputed calls from the multiplex PCR reads with MiXCR, one row per CDR3 protein. The table shows 410,000 or so distinct CDR3 sequences, with under 15% occurring only once. This CDR3 comprises 19 residues. V was clipped by 6 bases and J by 0 bases; unmatched bases: 11. The germline CDR1 and CDR2 sequences are LNHDA and SQIVND (reference sequence). This clonotype was seen more than once but under ten times. The sample was also linked to a second study, of T cells in Graves' hyperthyroidism and ophthalmopathy.

The source material was peripheral blood mononuclear cells (PBMCs), sampled at new diagnosis, from a patient treated with antithyroid drugs. The receptor comes from a young woman with Graves disease. J is TRBJ2-1 and V is TRBV19, with 13 bases aligning to TRBD2. The CDR3 DNA is TGTGCCAGTAGGAACGGACTAGCGGGAGTCTTAAGCTCCTACAATGAGCAGTTCTTC. Translating it yields CASRNGLAGVLSSYNEQFF. Complete variable domain (other parts from reference TRBV19 and TRBJ2-1): DGGITQSPKYLFRKEGQNVTLSCEQNLNHDAMYWYRQDPGQGLRLIYYSQIVNDFQKGDIAEGYSVSREKKESFPLTVTSAQKNPTAFYLCASRNGLAGVLSSYNEQFFGPGTRLTVL.